The text below deals with one T cell receptor (beta chain). The data were obtained in a study of cytomegalovirus exposure and HLA in healthy donors. Per germline, CDR1 WSHSY and CDR2 SAAADI. CDR3 length: 17 amino acids. Losses at the gene ends were 6 bases for V and 2 bases for J; bases not matched to a gene: 14. Primers included in the PCR were 60 Vbeta and 13 Jbeta primers. Using immunoSEQ multiplex PCR, the repertoire was profiled, and TCRdb retains in-frame clones only, with some absent. Here the sample spans around 170,000 clones, 80% being singletons. The sample comprised PBMCs. This TCR derives from a middle-aged man in good health and CMV-seronegative. The chain uses TRBV10-2 and TRBJ1-2, with TRBD1 matching over 8 bases. The CDR3, as DNA: TGCGCCAGCAGGCGGTCAGCAGGGGGCGGGCAGAACTATGGCTACACCTTC. Protein sequence: CASRRSAGGGQNYGYTF.